This TCR beta chain was observed in a study of long-term antiretroviral therapy in people with HIV. Points from the study as a whole: Post-ART, diversity grew, though it stayed under transplant donor control levels.

Version v3.0 of the immunoSEQ assay ran at survey level. Profiling relied on immunoSEQ multiplex PCR, and the TCRdb table lists in-frame clones only, not all of them. The data contain 13,000 or so clones, around three quarters of them singletons. Looked up from germline, CDR1 is KGHSH and CDR2 is LQKENI. V was trimmed by 2 bases and J by 8 bases, leaving 21 bases between them. This CDR3 comprises 16 residues. Remarks on this clone: Its antigen is currently unknown.

The receptor's source is a man aged 40-55 years with HIV. The source was unsorted PBMCs, collected 3.2 years before starting antiretroviral therapy. The chain couples TRBV18 to TRBJ1-2; tentative D call: TRBD1 (5 bases). CDR3 residues: CASSPSVTAGNSGYTF. The CDR3 DNA reads as TGTGCCAGCTCACCAAGTGTGACAGCGGGGAATTCAGGCTACACCTTC.